The 22 T cell receptor beta chains reported below all come from one sample, sequenced in a study of blood T cell repertoires in COVID-19. TCRdb's copy holds only in-frame clones and misses some; the assay was immunoSEQ multiplex PCR. Of tens of thousands of clones listed, over 80% are singletons. The sample taken for sequencing was peripheral blood. The origin of the receptors is a human donor in a cohort sampled during active COVID-19.

There are a few counts of this clone. The chain recombines TRBV9 with TRBJ2-7; 9 nucleotides line up with TRBD1. CDR3 length: 15 amino acids. V trimming: 3 bases; J trimming: 0 bases; junction bases outside the gene matches: 4. From germline, CDR1 is SGDLS and CDR2 YYNGEE. CDR3 loop: CASSEGGQGSYEQYF. The CDR3 region has the DNA TGTGCCAGCAGCGAGGGGGGACAGGGCTCCTACGAGCAGTACTTC.

The rearrangement uses TRBV7-2 and TRBJ1-5; D call uncertain. CDR3 size: 14 residues. V was cut by 6 bases and J by 1 base, with 10 bases left in between. In germline, CDR1 is SGHTA, CDR2 FQGNSA. The chain's CDR3 is CASRSPGSNQPQHF. CDR3 bases: TGTGCCAGCAGGTCCCCGGGGAGCAATCAGCCCCAGCATTTT.

This clone was counted a single time. V is TRBV10-1 and J is TRBJ1-1, with a weak D call TRBD1 (6 bases). The CDR3 has 14 amino acids. V was trimmed by 2 bases and J by 0 bases, leaving 7 bases between them. The germline CDR1 and CDR2 sequences are WNHNN and SYGVQD (reference sequence). The CDR3, as DNA: TGCGCCAGCAGTGAGACAGGGATGAACACTGAAGCTTTCTTT. Translated: CASSETGMNTEAFF.

The J gene is TRBJ2-5, the V gene TRBV19; tentative D call: TRBD2 (5 bases). The CDR3 is 15 residues long. Trimming pared 8 bases from V and 4 bases from J, leaving 20 bases between. Germline lookup yields CDR1 LNHDA and CDR2 SQIVND (reference sequence). The CDR3 DNA reads as TGTGCCAGTGGAGAGGGTGGGGTGTTCGGAGAGACCCAGTACTTC. Protein product: CASGEGGVFGETQYF.

The chain joins TRBV30 to TRBJ1-2; D is perhaps TRBD1 (6 bases). This CDR3 is built from 16 residues. Germline V CDR1 and CDR2: GTSNPN, SVGIG (reference sequence). V lost 0 bases and J 4 bases, leaving 18 bases between the germline ends. The DNA of the CDR3 is TGTGCCTGGAGTGTTGGGGGAGGGGGGCGAGGCTATGGCTACACCTTC. Translated: CAWSVGGGGRGYGYTF.

This clone was observed a handful of times. The V call is TRBV5-1, the J call TRBJ2-7; 12 nucleotides line up with TRBD2. V lost 0 bases to trimming and J lost 3 bases; unmatched junction nucleotides: 7. The CDR3 length is 17 residues. Per the germline V gene, CDR1 is SGHRS and CDR2 is YFSETQ. For the CDR3, the DNA is TGCGCCAGCAGCTTGGAAGGGGGACTAGCGGGCTTCTACGAGCAGTACTTC. This sequence encodes CASSLEGGLAGFYEQYF.

V gene TRBV5-8 combines with J gene TRBJ1-1; D ambiguous. Germline V CDR1 and CDR2: SGHTS, YDEGEE. The CDR3 runs to 12 residues. Trimming left V 4 bases short and J 5 bases short, with 9 bases between. CDR3 in amino acids: CASSPRSTEAFF. The CDR3 coding sequence is TGTGCCAGCAGCCCGAGAAGTACTGAAGCTTTCTTT.

In this sample, this clone turned up a few times. This chain joins TRBV15 and TRBJ2-1, with 13 bases identical to TRBD2. Germline trimming cut 5 bases from V and 8 bases from J; bases unmatched to any gene: 9. CDR3 length: 16 residues. The germline CDR1 and CDR2 sequences are LNHNV and YYDKDF (reference sequence). The CDR3 protein is CATSAGTSGAPHEQFF. The CDR3 DNA sequence: TGTGCCACCAGCGCAGGGACTAGCGGGGCCCCCCATGAGCAGTTCTTC.

The gene calls are TRBV6-1 and TRBJ1-1; 8 bases fit TRBD1. J gave up 1 base and V 2 bases, and 6 bases lay outside the gene matches. The CDR3 totals 16 residues. Germline CDR1 MNHNS, CDR2 SASEGT. In nucleotides, the CDR3 is TGTGCCAGCAGTGAAAGGACAGGGATTTCGAACACTGAAGCTTTCTTT. Translated: CASSERTGISNTEAFF.

The rearrangement links TRBV30 to TRBJ1-6; maybe TRBD1 (5 bases). Germline V CDR1 and CDR2: GTSNPN, SVGIG (reference sequence). This CDR3 has 16 amino acids. V was pared by 0 bases and J by 0 bases, with 9 bases between. This CDR3 reads CAWSVAGGSYNSPLHF. Here the CDR3 DNA reads TGTGCCTGGAGTGTAGCGGGGGGCTCCTATAATTCACCCCTCCACTTT.

The gene calls are TRBV19 and TRBJ1-1, with D possibly being TRBD1 (5 bases). Germline assignment: CDR1 LNHDA and CDR2 SQIVND (reference sequence). The ends were cut back, 4 bases at V and 4 bases at J, with 10 bases in the middle. This CDR3 spans 13 amino acids. The CDR3 sequence is CASSTERGTEAFF. DNA for the CDR3: TGTGCCAGTAGTACTGAAAGGGGCACTGAAGCTTTCTTT.

This clone was seen more than once but under ten times. V is TRBV5-5 and J is TRBJ1-2, with TRBD1 identical over 8 bases. The CDR3 length is 14 residues. From germline, CDR1 is SGHKS and CDR2 YYEKEE (reference sequence). After removal of 2 bases from V and 5 bases from J, the junction contained 5 bases not matched to a gene. CDR3 region: CASSFDRGPYGYTF. CDR3 bases: TGTGCCAGCAGCTTTGACAGGGGCCCTTATGGCTACACCTTC.

The J gene is TRBJ2-7, the V gene TRBV9, with 10 nucleotides matching TRBD2. This CDR3 has 15 residues. Germline loops: CDR1 SGDLS, CDR2 YYNGEE. Losses at the gene ends were 0 bases for V and 6 bases for J; bases not matched to a gene: 6. The CDR3 sequence: CASSVASSGRAEQYF. The CDR3 nucleotides read TGTGCCAGCAGCGTAGCTTCCAGCGGGAGGGCCGAGCAGTACTTC.

This clone has just one count. This chain links TRBV25-1 with TRBJ1-5; D gene ambiguous. The CDR3 consists of 13 residues. Germline lookup yields CDR1 MGHDK and CDR2 SYGVNS. V lost 6 bases, J lost 6 bases, and 12 bases lay in between. CDR3 DNA: TGTGCCAGCAGGGGAGGGAGTAGTCAGCCCCAGCATTTT. Its protein is CASRGGSSQPQHF.

The chain has TRBV2 and TRBJ1-4; D gene ambiguous. Germline values: CDR1 SNHLY, CDR2 FYNNEI. The CDR3 sequence is 11 residues long. V was trimmed by 11 bases and J by 5 bases, leaving 9 bases between them. CDR3 sequence: CAGQQNEKLFF. The CDR3 coding sequence is TGTGCCGGGCAGCAAAATGAAAAACTGTTTTTT. Drawing the rest from reference TRBV2 and TRBJ1-4, the complete variable domain is EPEVTQTPSHQVTQMGQEVILRCVPISNHLYFYWYRQILGQKVEFLVSFYNNEISEKSEIFDDQFSVERPDGSNFTLKIRSTKLEDSAMYFCAGQQNEKLFFGSGTQLSVL.

The V and J genes are TRBV5-1 and TRBJ1-1; TRBD1 is a possible D gene (6 bases). This CDR3 comprises 14 residues. CDR1 and CDR2 from the germline V gene are SGHRS and YFSETQ. Trimming removed 2 bases at V and 1 base at J, with 9 bases between. The CDR3: CASSLYRENTEAFF. For the CDR3, the DNA is TGCGCCAGCAGCTTATACAGGGAGAACACTGAAGCTTTCTTT. Combining the CDR3 with reference TRBV5-1 and TRBJ1-1 gives the whole variable domain KAGVTQTPRYLIKTRGQQVTLSCSPISGHRSVSWYQQTPGQGLQFLFEYFSETQRNKGNFPGRFSGRQFSNSRSEMNVSTLELGDSALYLCASSLYRENTEAFFGQGTRLTVV.

V usage is TRBV5-1 and J usage is TRBJ1-4; TRBD1 is a possible D gene (5 bases). CDR1 and CDR2 (germline): SGHRS, YFSETQ. The CDR3 totals 17 residues. The germline V and J ends were trimmed by 3 bases and 0 bases, with 15 bases remaining between them. Here the CDR3 reads CASSSSGGSATNEKLFF. The CDR3, as DNA: TGCGCCAGCAGCTCCTCCGGGGGGAGTGCAACTAATGAAAAACTGTTTTTT.

The rearrangement joins TRBV30 to TRBJ1-2; a possible D gene is TRBD1 (6 bases). The CDR3 extends over 14 amino acids. Trimming left V 1 base short and J 6 bases short, with 15 bases between. Per the germline V gene, CDR1 is GTSNPN and CDR2 is SVGIG (reference sequence). CDR3 amino acids: CAWSGGRTLDGYTF. The CDR3 DNA reads as TGTGCCTGGAGTGGGGGGCGCACTTTAGATGGCTACACCTTC.

The V gene is TRBV5-1, the J gene TRBJ2-7; 10 positions agree with TRBD2. With V trimmed by 4 bases and J by 0 bases, 4 bases remained unmatched. CDR3 length: 15 residues. Per germline, CDR1 SGHRS and CDR2 YFSETQ. The CDR3 DNA reads as TGCGCCAGCAGCCCCGCTAGCGGGAGCTCCTACGAGCAGTACTTC. It specifies CASSPASGSSYEQYF. The full variable domain, its missing parts supplied by reference TRBV5-1 and TRBJ2-7, is KAGVTQTPRYLIKTRGQQVTLSCSPISGHRSVSWYQQTPGQGLQFLFEYFSETQRNKGNFPGRFSGRQFSNSRSEMNVSTLELGDSALYLCASSPASGSSYEQYFGPGTRLTVT.

This clone showed up just a few times. The chain combines TRBV28 with TRBJ1-4, with a weak D call TRBD1 (6 bases). V dropped 6 bases and J dropped 7 bases, with 15 bases sitting between them. CDR1 and CDR2 from the germline V gene are MDHEN and SYDVKM. This CDR3 spans 14 amino acids. As DNA, the CDR3 is TGTGCCAGCAGGTCGACAGGAAGGAGTGAAAAACTGTTTTTT. It specifies CASRSTGRSEKLFF.

The J gene is TRBJ2-3, the V gene TRBV5-1, with D unclear. Trimming shortened V by 0 bases and J by 8 bases, and 13 bases separated the two germline ends. Germline lookup yields CDR1 SGHRS and CDR2 YFSETQ. The CDR3 totals 14 residues. DNA for the CDR3: TGCGCCAGCAGCTTGGCCCAGCAGGCGACTACGCAGTATTTT. This codes for CASSLAQQATTQYF.

The CDR3 reads CASRFPGLLNEQFF. CDR3 DNA sequence: TGTGCCAGCAGGTTCCCGGGACTTCTCAATGAGCAGTTCTTC. V and J are TRBV5-6 and TRBJ2-1, with D possibly being TRBD2 (6 bases). The V gene lost 5 bases and the J gene lost 6 bases, with 15 bases spanning the gap. The CDR3 is made up of 14 amino acids. CDR1 and CDR2 (germline): SGHDT, YYEEEE.